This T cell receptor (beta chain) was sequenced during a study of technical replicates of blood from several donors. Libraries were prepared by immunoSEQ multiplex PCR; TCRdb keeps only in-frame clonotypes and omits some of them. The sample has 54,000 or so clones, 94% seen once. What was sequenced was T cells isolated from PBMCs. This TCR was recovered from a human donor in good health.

The CDR3 DNA follows: TGCGCCAGCAGATATGGGACAGCCCTTAATGAAAAACTGTTTTTT. Translating it yields CASRYGTALNEKLFF. The chain employs TRBV5-1 and TRBJ1-4; 7 nucleotides agree with TRBD1. The CDR3 covers 15 residues. Losses at the gene ends were 5 bases for V and 4 bases for J; bases not matched to a gene: 8. CDR1 is SGHRS, CDR2 YFSETQ, per germline.